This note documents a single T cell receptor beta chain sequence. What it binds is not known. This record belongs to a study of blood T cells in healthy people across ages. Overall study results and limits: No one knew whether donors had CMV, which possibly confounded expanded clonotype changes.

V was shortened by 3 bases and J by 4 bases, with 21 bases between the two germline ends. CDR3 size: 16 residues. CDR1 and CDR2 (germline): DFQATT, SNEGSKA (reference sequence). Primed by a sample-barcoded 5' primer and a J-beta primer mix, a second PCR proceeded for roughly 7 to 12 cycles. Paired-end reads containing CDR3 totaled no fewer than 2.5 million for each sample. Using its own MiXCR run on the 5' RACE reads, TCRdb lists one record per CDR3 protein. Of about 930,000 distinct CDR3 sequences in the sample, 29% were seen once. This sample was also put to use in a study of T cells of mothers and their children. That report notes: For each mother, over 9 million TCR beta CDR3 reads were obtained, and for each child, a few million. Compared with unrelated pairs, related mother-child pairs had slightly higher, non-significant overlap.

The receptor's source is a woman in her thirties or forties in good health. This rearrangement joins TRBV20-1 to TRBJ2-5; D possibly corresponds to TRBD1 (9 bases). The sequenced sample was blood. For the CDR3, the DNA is TGCAGTGCTAGGGGACTAGGGACAGGGAGGGTAGAGACCCAGTACTTC. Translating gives CSARGLGTGRVETQYF.